This TCR beta chain was sequenced for a study of T cells in Graves' hyperthyroidism and ophthalmopathy. Study-wide background: The authors collected peripheral blood at initial diagnosis, before any treatment. Findings and limits, study-wide: Blood also held most thyroid clonotypes expanded beyond 0.001.

A remark on this clonotype: Its antigen is unidentified. A much larger clonotype is one base distant, so this may be a read error.

RNA transcripts gave rise to amplified TCR beta CDR3 regions. A first-round RT-PCR of the TCR CDR3 used the HTBI primer set. MiXCR was run by TCRdb on the multiplex PCR reads, yielding one entry per CDR3 protein. The table shows hundreds of thousands of distinct CDR3 sequences, with about 20% occurring only once. Duration under 3 months, a NOSPECS grade of at least 4, and a Clinical Activity Score of at least 3 characterized the ophthalmopathy patients. Clinical symptoms, serum thyroxine, TRAb, thyroid ultrasound and orbital computed tomography informed diagnoses. This CDR3 has 14 amino acids. Trimming removed 6 bases at V and 0 bases at J, with 10 bases between. Germline CDR1 reads MDHEN; CDR2 reads SYDVKM.

This TCR came from a man aged 30-40 years with Graves' ophthalmopathy. Sequenced: blood. J is TRBJ2-3 and V is TRBV28; D is undetermined. The CDR3 loop reads CASSGFQSTDTQYF. CDR3 in DNA: TGTGCCAGCAGCGGGTTTCAAAGCACAGATACGCAGTATTTT. Supplemented by reference TRBV28 and TRBJ2-3, the full variable domain reads DVKVTQSSRYLVKRTGEKVFLECVQDMDHENMFWYRQDPGLGLRLIYFSYDVKMKEKGDIPEGYSVSREKKERFSLILESASTNQTSMYLCASSGFQSTDTQYFGPGTRLTVL.